This TCR beta chain emerged from a study of identical twins. MiXCR, run by TCRdb on the 5' RACE reads, gives a single entry per CDR3 protein. Seen here are about 690,000 distinct CDR3 sequences, 20% to 25% observed once, and the top ten hold around 4.5%. Whole-study findings and limits: The study found that models underestimated out-of-frame TCR alpha sharing in monozygotic twins.

CDR1 is SEHNR and CDR2 is FQNEAQ in the germline V gene (reference sequence). CDR3 length: 16 amino acids. V was pared by 8 bases and J by 5 bases, with 12 bases of the junction left unmatched. To note about this clonotype: Antigen specificity is unknown. A read error may be the cause here, since a much bigger clone is one base away.

These data also featured in a second study, about T cells expressing NK-cell markers. Per that study: The authors applied an anti-gamma-delta TCR antibody in several experiments, and it restricted sorting to alpha-beta TCR T cells. For a handful of donors, these clonotypes were likewise the leading ones in the CD3+CD56-NKG2C+ fraction.

The clonotype comes from a woman between 18 and 29 years old in good health. The chain is built from TRBV7-9 and TRBJ2-2, with 9 bases identical to TRBD2. What was sequenced was PBMCs. The CDR3, as DNA: TGTGCCAGCTGTTCGAGCATTAGCGGGGGAACCGGGGAGCTGTTTTTT. This sequence encodes CASCSSISGGTGELFF.